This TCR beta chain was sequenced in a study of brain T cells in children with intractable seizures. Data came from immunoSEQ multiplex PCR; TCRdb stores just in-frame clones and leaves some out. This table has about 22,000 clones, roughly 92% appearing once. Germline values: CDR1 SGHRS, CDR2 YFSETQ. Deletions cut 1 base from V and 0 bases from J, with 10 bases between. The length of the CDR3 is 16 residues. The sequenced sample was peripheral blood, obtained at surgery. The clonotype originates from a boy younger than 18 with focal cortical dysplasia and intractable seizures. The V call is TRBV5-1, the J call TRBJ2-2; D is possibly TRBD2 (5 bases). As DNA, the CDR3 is TGCGCCAGCAGCTTGCTGCTAGCCTCGAACACCGGGGAGCTGTTTTTT. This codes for CASSLLLASNTGELFF. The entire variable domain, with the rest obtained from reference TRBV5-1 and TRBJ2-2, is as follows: KAGVTQTPRYLIKTRGQQVTLSCSPISGHRSVSWYQQTPGQGLQFLFEYFSETQRNKGNFPGRFSGRQFSNSRSEMNVSTLELGDSALYLCASSLLLASNTGELFFGEGSRLTVL.